This entry is about one T cell receptor beta chain. The data were taken from a study of blood T cell repertoires in COVID-19. Profiling relied on immunoSEQ multiplex PCR, and the TCRdb table lists in-frame clones only, not all of them. The sample records 240,000 or so clones, approximately 80% being singletons. The CDR3 runs 15 residues. V dropped 4 bases and J dropped 6 bases, with 18 bases sitting between them. Germline V gives CDR1 MNHEY, CDR2 SVGAGI. Sequencing was carried out using peripheral blood. This chain links TRBV6-5 with TRBJ1-1, with D perhaps matching TRBD1 (5 bases). This TCR derives from a woman older than 75 with acute or convalescent COVID-19. DNA for the CDR3: TGTGCCAGCAGTTCCCGAACCGGGACTCTCGCTGAAGCTTTCTTT. It is translated as CASSSRTGTLAEAFF.